The rows below give T cell receptor beta chains drawn from one sample of a study of radiation and T cells in renal cell carcinoma. Sequencing was performed with immunoSEQ multiplex PCR; in TCRdb, only in-frame clones are kept and a portion is missing. There are approximately 100,000 clones in the sample; 86% occur only once, and approximately 7.9% lies in the top ten. The sample here was blood, taken from a patient whose treatment included radiotherapy and nephrectomy. Source of these receptors: a man aged 50 to 60 with renal cell carcinoma. The conserved cysteine and the conserved F or W are not part of the CDR3 here.

J | V | CDR3
TRBJ1-5 | TRBV27 | ASRSAGNQPQH
TRBJ2-7 | TRBV6-5 | ASSRSSYEQY
TRBJ1-2 | TRBV5-1 | ASSLGTGAVSGGYT
TRBJ2-1 | TRBV6-1 | ASSDPGQPWDEQF
TRBJ1-5 | TRBV5-1 | ASSLSDHNQPQH
TRBJ1-4 | TRBV21-1 | ASSKSLGQGDEKLF
TRBJ1-1 | TRBV19 | ASSIQALAF
TRBJ2-7 | TRBV4-1 | ASSQEQHYEQY
TRBJ1-1 | TRBV5-1 | ASRLQGASTEAF
TRBJ2-1 | TRBV7-8 | ASSFRALAGVGLNNEQF
TRBJ1-2 | TRBV6-5 | ASRPRGDYGYT
TRBJ2-1 | TRBV7-9 | ASSSPGTSGYNEQF
TRBJ2-3 | TRBV15 | ATSTQSVWGGDTQY
TRBJ2-7 | TRBV28 | ASSPLPVQGLVYEQY
TRBJ2-5 | TRBV30 | AWSDTRTSLGETQY
TRBJ2-7 | TRBV5-1 | ASAPGTPSYEQY
TRBJ2-7 | TRBV6-5 | ASRSSGGTYEQY
TRBJ1-1 | TRBV5-1 | ASSTHRLSTEAF
TRBJ1-4 | TRBV7-9 | ASSLTGRTAL
TRBJ2-7 | TRBV6-5 | ASSYDRGDEQY
TRBJ2-1 | TRBV6-6 | ASRGTVNNEQF
TRBJ2-3 | TRBV6-4 | ASSDSTFTDTQY
TRBJ2-2 | TRBV28 | ASSPPIYTGELF
TRBJ2-7 | TRBV10-3 | AISDSISRGVSYEQY
TRBJ2-1 | TRBV7-6 | ASSLGLAANEQF
TRBJ1-1 | TRBV6-5 | ASTQDRGITEAF